Following are 21 T cell receptor beta chains from one sample sequenced in a study of blood T cell repertoires in COVID-19. The protocol was immunoSEQ multiplex PCR, while the TCRdb copy is restricted to in-frame clones and leaves out a portion. This sample has some 62,000 clones; approximately 81% occur once, and the top ten carry 3% to 4.5%. The specimen sequenced was PBMCs or T cells enriched from blood (not recorded which). Receptors originate from a woman between 40 and 50 years old with acute COVID-19.

The V and J genes are TRBV21-1 and TRBJ1-5; the listed D gene, TRBD1, was not tested against the DNA. TRBV21-1 is classified as a pseudogene. This CDR3 has 15 amino acids. The CDR3 DNA sequence: TGTGCCAGCAGCAAAGGGACAGGGGAATTTCAGCCCCAGCATTTT. Amino acids: CASSKGTGEFQPQHF.

The chain has TRBV5-1 and TRBJ1-4, with 9 bases fitting TRBD1. The CDR3 has 16 amino acids. Per germline, CDR1 SGHRS and CDR2 YFSETQ. V shed 0 bases, J shed 3 bases, and the junction held 3 bases outside the gene matches. The CDR3 loop reads CASSLGDRVANEKLFF. The CDR3 DNA reads as TGCGCCAGCAGCTTGGGGGACAGGGTTGCTAATGAAAAACTGTTTTTT.

This chain uses TRBV5-4 with TRBJ2-1, with D possibly matching TRBD2 (6 bases). CDR3 length: 13 amino acids. The V and J ends lost 4 bases and 13 bases respectively, with 18 bases between them. The germline V gene has CDR1 SGHNT and CDR2 YYREEE (reference sequence). The CDR3 is CASSRVPGVGQFF. CDR3 coding DNA: TGTGCCAGCAGCCGAGTACCGGGAGTAGGCCAGTTCTTC.

This clone was detected only a few times. The rearrangement uses TRBV4-1 and TRBJ1-2, with D unclear. With 0 bases removed from V and 7 bases from J, the gap between germline ends came to 6 bases. This CDR3 has 12 residues. CDR1 MGHRA and CDR2 YSYEKL come from the germline V gene. The CDR3 loop reads CASSQDEGGYTF. For the CDR3, the DNA is TGCGCCAGCAGCCAAGATGAGGGTGGCTACACCTTC.

J is TRBJ1-5 and V is TRBV5-1; D might be TRBD1 (5 bases). CDR1 SGHRS and CDR2 YFSETQ come from the germline V gene. The V and J ends lost 0 bases and 6 bases respectively, with 13 bases between them. The CDR3 runs 15 residues. Here the CDR3 reads CASSLGDSSSQPQHF. The CDR3 DNA sequence: TGCGCCAGCAGCTTGGGTGACAGTTCAAGTCAGCCCCAGCATTTT. Looking up the rest from reference TRBV5-1 and TRBJ1-5 gives the full variable domain: KAGVTQTPRYLIKTRGQQVTLSCSPISGHRSVSWYQQTPGQGLQFLFEYFSETQRNKGNFPGRFSGRQFSNSRSEMNVSTLELGDSALYLCASSLGDSSSQPQHFGDGTRLSIL.

This chain links TRBV7-9 with TRBJ2-6; D is possibly TRBD1 (6 bases). Trimming took 5 bases from V and 0 from J, leaving 14 bases between them. CDR3 length: 17 amino acids. Germline CDR1 SEHNR, CDR2 FQNEAQ (reference sequence). The CDR3 reads CASSPQGTRSGANVLTF. The CDR3 DNA is TGTGCCAGCAGCCCTCAGGGGACACGCTCTGGGGCCAACGTCCTGACTTTC.

This clone was seen only a few times. This chain connects TRBV2 to TRBJ2-7; a weak D match, TRBD2 (6 bases). V lost 11 bases and J lost 3, with 17 bases in between. The CDR3 is 13 amino acids. Germline V gene sequence: CDR1 SNHLY, CDR2 FYNNEI. CDR3 DNA: TGTGCCCGGGGGAGAGGGACCAACTACGAGCAGTACTTC. Its translation is CARGRGTNYEQYF.

V usage is TRBV5-6 and J usage is TRBJ2-1; D possibly corresponds to TRBD1 (5 bases). Deletions cut 2 bases from V and 8 bases from J, with 23 bases between. This CDR3 is built from 17 residues. Germline CDR1 and CDR2: SGHDT and YYEEEE. The CDR3 here is CASSLVDARVVGDEQFF. For the CDR3, the DNA is TGTGCCAGCAGCTTAGTCGACGCCAGGGTTGTTGGCGATGAGCAGTTCTTC.

J is TRBJ2-7 and V is TRBV3-1 (or the pseudogene TRBV3-2); TRBD2 matches at 10 bases. Germline V gives CDR1 LGHDT, CDR2 YNNKEL (reference sequence). Trimming took 3 bases from V and 7 from J; bases not matched to a gene: 18. This CDR3 has 18 residues. The CDR3 nucleotides are TGTGCCAGCAGCCATCCTGGGGGGGGTGCTAGCGGGAGTCCAGAGCAGTACTTC. It encodes CASSHPGGGASGSPEQYF.

The chain employs TRBV19 and TRBJ2-7; TRBD2 might be the D (5 bases). V was pared by 3 bases and J by 3 bases, with 18 bases between. This CDR3 region has 16 residues. Germline CDR1 reads LNHDA; CDR2 reads SQIVND (reference sequence). The CDR3 here is CASSIQWSGTYYEQYF. DNA for the CDR3: TGTGCCAGTAGTATTCAGTGGAGCGGTACTTACTACGAGCAGTACTTC.

The CDR3 loop is CASSPTFGTDTQYF. The CDR3 DNA reads TGTGCCAGCAGCCCGACTTTCGGCACAGATACGCAGTATTTT. The chain couples TRBV28 to TRBJ2-3; D gene ambiguous. Per the germline V gene, CDR1 is MDHEN and CDR2 is SYDVKM. Trimming removed 6 bases at V and 1 base at J, with 11 bases between. The CDR3 covers 14 residues. The full variable domain, in which reference TRBV28 and TRBJ2-3 provide the parts outside the CDR3, is DVKVTQSSRYLVKRTGEKVFLECVQDMDHENMFWYRQDPGLGLRLIYFSYDVKMKEKGDIPEGYSVSREKKERFSLILESASTNQTSMYLCASSPTFGTDTQYFGPGTRLTVL.

The gene calls are TRBV5-1 and TRBJ1-4, with 8 bases lining up with TRBD1. CDR1 and CDR2 (germline): SGHRS, YFSETQ. The trim removed 4 bases at V and 3 bases at J, leaving 8 bases unmatched. The CDR3 extends over 16 amino acids. CDR3 coding DNA: TGCGCCAGCAGCACACTACCAGGGGGCGCTAATGAAAAACTGTTTTTT. The encoded protein is CASSTLPGGANEKLFF. The full variable domain, with the rest looked up from reference TRBV5-1 and TRBJ1-4, is KAGVTQTPRYLIKTRGQQVTLSCSPISGHRSVSWYQQTPGQGLQFLFEYFSETQRNKGNFPGRFSGRQFSNSRSEMNVSTLELGDSALYLCASSTLPGGANEKLFFGSGTQLSVL.

The rearrangement joins TRBV24-1 to TRBJ2-7; D is ambiguous. Germline CDR1 reads KGHDR; CDR2 reads SFDVKD. V lost 4 bases to trimming and J lost 2 bases, with 8 bases between them. The CDR3 has 13 amino acids. This CDR3 reads CATSDPVTYEQYF. Written as DNA, the CDR3 is TGTGCCACCAGTGACCCCGTTACCTACGAGCAGTACTTC.

J is TRBJ1-5 and V is TRBV19, with D tentatively TRBD1 (5 bases). Trimming stripped 6 bases from V and 4 bases from J, with 10 bases between. Germline V gene lookup returns CDR1 LNHDA and CDR2 SQIVND (reference sequence). This CDR3 comprises 13 residues. The chain's CDR3 is CASSTDRNQPQHF. The CDR3, as DNA: TGTGCCAGTAGCACCGACAGAAATCAGCCCCAGCATTTT.

The chain has TRBV11-2 and TRBJ2-1; 9 bases agree with TRBD2. V was pared by 7 bases and J by 3 bases, with 10 bases of the junction left unmatched. CDR3 length: 16 residues. Germline assignment: CDR1 SGHAT and CDR2 FQNNGV. DNA of the CDR3: TGTGCCAGCACAGTTAGCGGGAGTAGAGTCTACAATGAGCAGTTCTTC. It encodes CASTVSGSRVYNEQFF.

V and J are TRBV10-3 and TRBJ1-4, with a weak D call TRBD1 (6 bases). Germline values: CDR1 ENHRY, CDR2 SYGVKD. This CDR3 has 15 amino acids. Trimming removed 0 bases at V and 6 bases at J, with 11 bases between. The CDR3 sequence is CAISESRQVHEKLFF. CDR3 nucleotide sequence: TGTGCCATCAGTGAGTCGCGACAGGTTCATGAAAAACTGTTTTTT.

The chain uses TRBV7-8 and TRBJ2-2, with 9 bases fitting TRBD2. The ends lost 1 base at V and 0 bases at J; junction bases unmatched: 6. This CDR3 is built from 18 residues. In germline, CDR1 is SGHVS, CDR2 FQNEAQ. CDR3 region: CASSLVGSGGPNTGELFF. The CDR3 nucleotides read TGTGCCAGCAGCTTAGTGGGTAGCGGGGGACCGAACACCGGGGAGCTGTTTTTT.

V and J are TRBV10-3 and TRBJ2-1; D is ambiguous. The CDR3 is 13 amino acids. Germline values: CDR1 ENHRY, CDR2 SYGVKD. V was trimmed by 7 bases and J by 0 bases, leaving 7 bases between them. CDR3 DNA: TGTGCCATCACCACGGTCTCCTACAATGAGCAGTTCTTC. This sequence encodes CAITTVSYNEQFF.

V gene TRBV27 combines with J gene TRBJ2-2, with 9 bases aligning to TRBD2. V dropped 5 bases and J dropped 4; count of bases not matched to a gene: 14. CDR3 length: 18 amino acids. Looked up from germline, CDR1 is MNHEY and CDR2 is SMNVEV (reference sequence). CDR3 nucleotide sequence: TGTGCCAGCAGTCTCTACCATGGGGCGGGGGGGCCCACCGGGGAGCTGTTTTTT. It encodes CASSLYHGAGGPTGELFF.

The chain combines TRBV10-3 with TRBJ2-5, with 11 nucleotides matching TRBD2. Germline values: CDR1 ENHRY, CDR2 SYGVKD. With V trimmed by 1 base and J by 3 bases, 7 bases remained unmatched. This CDR3 has 17 amino acids. The CDR3 region is CAISELGTSGYKETQYF. The CDR3 nucleotides are TGTGCCATCAGTGAGTTGGGGACTAGCGGTTATAAAGAGACCCAGTACTTC.

CDR3: CASSRGIGTDEKLFF. The CDR3 bases are TGTGCCAGCTCACGAGGAATAGGGACAGACGAAAAACTGTTTTTT. The chain employs TRBV18 and TRBJ1-4; 7 bases match TRBD1. The trim removed 4 bases at V and 8 bases at J, leaving 10 bases unmatched. Germline CDR1 is KGHSH and CDR2 is LQKENI. This CDR3 contains 15 residues.